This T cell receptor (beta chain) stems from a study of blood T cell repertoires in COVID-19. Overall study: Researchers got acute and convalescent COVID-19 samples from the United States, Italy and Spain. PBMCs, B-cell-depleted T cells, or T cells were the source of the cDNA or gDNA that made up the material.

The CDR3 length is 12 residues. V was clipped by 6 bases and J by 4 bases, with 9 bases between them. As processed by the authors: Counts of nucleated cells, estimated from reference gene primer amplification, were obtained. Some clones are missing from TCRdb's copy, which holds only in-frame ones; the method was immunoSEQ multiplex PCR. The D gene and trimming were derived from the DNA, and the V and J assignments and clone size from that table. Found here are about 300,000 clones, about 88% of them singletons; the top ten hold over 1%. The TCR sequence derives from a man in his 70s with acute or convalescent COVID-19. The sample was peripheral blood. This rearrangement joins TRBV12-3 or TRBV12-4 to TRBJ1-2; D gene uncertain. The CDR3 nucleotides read TGTGCCAGCAGAACAGAATTCTATGGCTACACCTTC. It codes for CASRTEFYGYTF.